This T cell receptor beta chain was identified in a study of response to subunit inactivated influenza vaccine. Broader study findings: Few additional T cells are recruited per seasonal influenza vaccination, authors suggested.

From germline, CDR1 is LGHDT and CDR2 YNNKEL (reference sequence). Trimming took off 3 bases at V and 6 bases at J, with 14 bases between the two ends. The CDR3 totals 14 residues. Details on this clonotype: Its antigen remains unknown.

A single record per CDR3 protein comes from TCRdb applying MiXCR to the RT-PCR reads. The sample has about 650,000 distinct CDR3 sequences; around 16% are singletons. The source of this sequence is a man between 45 and 60 years old who received an inactivated influenza vaccine. The rearrangement links TRBV3-1 to TRBJ2-5; D gene unclear. The sequencing used PBMCs from blood, collected 11 to 12 days after vaccination. Written as DNA, the CDR3 is TGTGCCAGCAGCCACGGCGCCTGGAAACAGACCCAGTACTTC. Encoded protein: CASSHGAWKQTQYF.